This T cell receptor beta chain emerged from a study of breast tumors, draining lymph nodes, adjacent tissues. Findings and caveats of the study: Data only fit, rather than demonstrated, lymph node origin of most tumor T cells. The data were judged consistent with most tumor T cells coming from lymph node and expanding in tumor. Tumor TCR diversity was below lymph nodes but above nontumor tissue.

This clonotype was observed at least ten times. Its matching antigen is unknown. MiXCR, run by TCRdb on the multiplex PCR reads, gives a single entry per CDR3 protein. Here the sample spans approximately 130,000 distinct CDR3 sequences, 21% being singletons. Germline V gene sequence: CDR1 LGHNA, CDR2 YNFKEQ. CDR3 size: 14 residues. Trimming stripped 4 bases from V and 2 bases from J, with 10 bases between. Axillary draining lymph nodes of breast cancer patients supplied the node samples. The chain has TRBV4-2 and TRBJ2-3; no clear D. The sample taken for sequencing was axillary lymph node tissue. The source of this sequence is a female donor with breast cancer. Some clones in this sample may be carry-over from other donors' samples. CDR3 region: CASSRGSSTDTQYF. In DNA form, the CDR3 reads TGTGCCAGCAGCCGCGGCTCCTCCACAGATACGCAGTATTTT.